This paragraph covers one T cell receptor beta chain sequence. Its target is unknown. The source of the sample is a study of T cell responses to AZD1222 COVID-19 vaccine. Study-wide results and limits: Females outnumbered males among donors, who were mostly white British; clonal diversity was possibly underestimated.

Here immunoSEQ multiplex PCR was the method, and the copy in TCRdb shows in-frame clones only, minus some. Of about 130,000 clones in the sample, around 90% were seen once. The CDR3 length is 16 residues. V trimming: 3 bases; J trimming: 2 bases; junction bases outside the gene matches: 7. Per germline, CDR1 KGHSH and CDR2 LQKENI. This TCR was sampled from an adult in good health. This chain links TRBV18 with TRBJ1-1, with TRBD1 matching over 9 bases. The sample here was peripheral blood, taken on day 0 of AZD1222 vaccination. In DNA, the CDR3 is TGTGCCAGCTCACCTACCAGGGACAGGGTCAACACTGAAGCTTTCTTT. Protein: CASSPTRDRVNTEAFF.